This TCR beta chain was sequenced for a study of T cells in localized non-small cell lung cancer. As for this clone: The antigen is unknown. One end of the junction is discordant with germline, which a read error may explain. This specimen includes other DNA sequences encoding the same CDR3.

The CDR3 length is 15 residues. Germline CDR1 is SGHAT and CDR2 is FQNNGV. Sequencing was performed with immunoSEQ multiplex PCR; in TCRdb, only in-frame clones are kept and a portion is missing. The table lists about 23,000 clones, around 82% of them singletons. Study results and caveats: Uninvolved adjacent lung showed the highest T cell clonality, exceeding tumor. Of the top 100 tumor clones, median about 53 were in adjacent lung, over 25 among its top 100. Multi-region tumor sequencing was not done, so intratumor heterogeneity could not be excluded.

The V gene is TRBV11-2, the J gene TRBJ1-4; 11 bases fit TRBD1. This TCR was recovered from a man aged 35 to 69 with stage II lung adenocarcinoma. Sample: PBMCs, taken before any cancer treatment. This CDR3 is CASSLAGTGGEKLFF. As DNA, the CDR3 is TGTGCCAGTAGCTTAGCCGGGACAGGGGGTGAAAAACTGTTTTTT.